The clone carrying this TCR beta chain was seen a handful of times. The source of the sample is a study of human T cells and chemical hapten exposure. In TCRdb, the RACE reads were re-called with MiXCR into one record per CDR3 protein. The data show tens of thousands of distinct CDR3 sequences, approximately 9.6% seen once. Noted time point: patch test 2, 6 weeks after DPC sensitization. Treatment given: therapeutic diphenylcyclopropenone sensitization with weekly scalp DPC. Total RNA extraction was carried out from unfractionated whole blood. The CDR3 runs to 15 residues. Trimming pared 7 bases from V and 6 bases from J, leaving 22 bases between. Germline V gene lookup returns CDR1 MNHNY and CDR2 SVGAGI (reference sequence).

Specimen: whole blood, collected in connection with sensitization to the hapten diphenylcyclopropenone (DPC). This chain links TRBV6-6 with TRBJ2-7; either TRBD1 or TRBD2 may supply D (5 bases each). This clonotype was sampled from a woman aged 30 to 39 with alopecia areata. Some clones in this sample may be carry-over from other donors' samples. The CDR3 sequence is CASITSLGTAFEQYF. CDR3 nucleotides: TGTGCCAGCATCACTTCCCTCGGGACCGCCTTCGAGCAGTACTTC.